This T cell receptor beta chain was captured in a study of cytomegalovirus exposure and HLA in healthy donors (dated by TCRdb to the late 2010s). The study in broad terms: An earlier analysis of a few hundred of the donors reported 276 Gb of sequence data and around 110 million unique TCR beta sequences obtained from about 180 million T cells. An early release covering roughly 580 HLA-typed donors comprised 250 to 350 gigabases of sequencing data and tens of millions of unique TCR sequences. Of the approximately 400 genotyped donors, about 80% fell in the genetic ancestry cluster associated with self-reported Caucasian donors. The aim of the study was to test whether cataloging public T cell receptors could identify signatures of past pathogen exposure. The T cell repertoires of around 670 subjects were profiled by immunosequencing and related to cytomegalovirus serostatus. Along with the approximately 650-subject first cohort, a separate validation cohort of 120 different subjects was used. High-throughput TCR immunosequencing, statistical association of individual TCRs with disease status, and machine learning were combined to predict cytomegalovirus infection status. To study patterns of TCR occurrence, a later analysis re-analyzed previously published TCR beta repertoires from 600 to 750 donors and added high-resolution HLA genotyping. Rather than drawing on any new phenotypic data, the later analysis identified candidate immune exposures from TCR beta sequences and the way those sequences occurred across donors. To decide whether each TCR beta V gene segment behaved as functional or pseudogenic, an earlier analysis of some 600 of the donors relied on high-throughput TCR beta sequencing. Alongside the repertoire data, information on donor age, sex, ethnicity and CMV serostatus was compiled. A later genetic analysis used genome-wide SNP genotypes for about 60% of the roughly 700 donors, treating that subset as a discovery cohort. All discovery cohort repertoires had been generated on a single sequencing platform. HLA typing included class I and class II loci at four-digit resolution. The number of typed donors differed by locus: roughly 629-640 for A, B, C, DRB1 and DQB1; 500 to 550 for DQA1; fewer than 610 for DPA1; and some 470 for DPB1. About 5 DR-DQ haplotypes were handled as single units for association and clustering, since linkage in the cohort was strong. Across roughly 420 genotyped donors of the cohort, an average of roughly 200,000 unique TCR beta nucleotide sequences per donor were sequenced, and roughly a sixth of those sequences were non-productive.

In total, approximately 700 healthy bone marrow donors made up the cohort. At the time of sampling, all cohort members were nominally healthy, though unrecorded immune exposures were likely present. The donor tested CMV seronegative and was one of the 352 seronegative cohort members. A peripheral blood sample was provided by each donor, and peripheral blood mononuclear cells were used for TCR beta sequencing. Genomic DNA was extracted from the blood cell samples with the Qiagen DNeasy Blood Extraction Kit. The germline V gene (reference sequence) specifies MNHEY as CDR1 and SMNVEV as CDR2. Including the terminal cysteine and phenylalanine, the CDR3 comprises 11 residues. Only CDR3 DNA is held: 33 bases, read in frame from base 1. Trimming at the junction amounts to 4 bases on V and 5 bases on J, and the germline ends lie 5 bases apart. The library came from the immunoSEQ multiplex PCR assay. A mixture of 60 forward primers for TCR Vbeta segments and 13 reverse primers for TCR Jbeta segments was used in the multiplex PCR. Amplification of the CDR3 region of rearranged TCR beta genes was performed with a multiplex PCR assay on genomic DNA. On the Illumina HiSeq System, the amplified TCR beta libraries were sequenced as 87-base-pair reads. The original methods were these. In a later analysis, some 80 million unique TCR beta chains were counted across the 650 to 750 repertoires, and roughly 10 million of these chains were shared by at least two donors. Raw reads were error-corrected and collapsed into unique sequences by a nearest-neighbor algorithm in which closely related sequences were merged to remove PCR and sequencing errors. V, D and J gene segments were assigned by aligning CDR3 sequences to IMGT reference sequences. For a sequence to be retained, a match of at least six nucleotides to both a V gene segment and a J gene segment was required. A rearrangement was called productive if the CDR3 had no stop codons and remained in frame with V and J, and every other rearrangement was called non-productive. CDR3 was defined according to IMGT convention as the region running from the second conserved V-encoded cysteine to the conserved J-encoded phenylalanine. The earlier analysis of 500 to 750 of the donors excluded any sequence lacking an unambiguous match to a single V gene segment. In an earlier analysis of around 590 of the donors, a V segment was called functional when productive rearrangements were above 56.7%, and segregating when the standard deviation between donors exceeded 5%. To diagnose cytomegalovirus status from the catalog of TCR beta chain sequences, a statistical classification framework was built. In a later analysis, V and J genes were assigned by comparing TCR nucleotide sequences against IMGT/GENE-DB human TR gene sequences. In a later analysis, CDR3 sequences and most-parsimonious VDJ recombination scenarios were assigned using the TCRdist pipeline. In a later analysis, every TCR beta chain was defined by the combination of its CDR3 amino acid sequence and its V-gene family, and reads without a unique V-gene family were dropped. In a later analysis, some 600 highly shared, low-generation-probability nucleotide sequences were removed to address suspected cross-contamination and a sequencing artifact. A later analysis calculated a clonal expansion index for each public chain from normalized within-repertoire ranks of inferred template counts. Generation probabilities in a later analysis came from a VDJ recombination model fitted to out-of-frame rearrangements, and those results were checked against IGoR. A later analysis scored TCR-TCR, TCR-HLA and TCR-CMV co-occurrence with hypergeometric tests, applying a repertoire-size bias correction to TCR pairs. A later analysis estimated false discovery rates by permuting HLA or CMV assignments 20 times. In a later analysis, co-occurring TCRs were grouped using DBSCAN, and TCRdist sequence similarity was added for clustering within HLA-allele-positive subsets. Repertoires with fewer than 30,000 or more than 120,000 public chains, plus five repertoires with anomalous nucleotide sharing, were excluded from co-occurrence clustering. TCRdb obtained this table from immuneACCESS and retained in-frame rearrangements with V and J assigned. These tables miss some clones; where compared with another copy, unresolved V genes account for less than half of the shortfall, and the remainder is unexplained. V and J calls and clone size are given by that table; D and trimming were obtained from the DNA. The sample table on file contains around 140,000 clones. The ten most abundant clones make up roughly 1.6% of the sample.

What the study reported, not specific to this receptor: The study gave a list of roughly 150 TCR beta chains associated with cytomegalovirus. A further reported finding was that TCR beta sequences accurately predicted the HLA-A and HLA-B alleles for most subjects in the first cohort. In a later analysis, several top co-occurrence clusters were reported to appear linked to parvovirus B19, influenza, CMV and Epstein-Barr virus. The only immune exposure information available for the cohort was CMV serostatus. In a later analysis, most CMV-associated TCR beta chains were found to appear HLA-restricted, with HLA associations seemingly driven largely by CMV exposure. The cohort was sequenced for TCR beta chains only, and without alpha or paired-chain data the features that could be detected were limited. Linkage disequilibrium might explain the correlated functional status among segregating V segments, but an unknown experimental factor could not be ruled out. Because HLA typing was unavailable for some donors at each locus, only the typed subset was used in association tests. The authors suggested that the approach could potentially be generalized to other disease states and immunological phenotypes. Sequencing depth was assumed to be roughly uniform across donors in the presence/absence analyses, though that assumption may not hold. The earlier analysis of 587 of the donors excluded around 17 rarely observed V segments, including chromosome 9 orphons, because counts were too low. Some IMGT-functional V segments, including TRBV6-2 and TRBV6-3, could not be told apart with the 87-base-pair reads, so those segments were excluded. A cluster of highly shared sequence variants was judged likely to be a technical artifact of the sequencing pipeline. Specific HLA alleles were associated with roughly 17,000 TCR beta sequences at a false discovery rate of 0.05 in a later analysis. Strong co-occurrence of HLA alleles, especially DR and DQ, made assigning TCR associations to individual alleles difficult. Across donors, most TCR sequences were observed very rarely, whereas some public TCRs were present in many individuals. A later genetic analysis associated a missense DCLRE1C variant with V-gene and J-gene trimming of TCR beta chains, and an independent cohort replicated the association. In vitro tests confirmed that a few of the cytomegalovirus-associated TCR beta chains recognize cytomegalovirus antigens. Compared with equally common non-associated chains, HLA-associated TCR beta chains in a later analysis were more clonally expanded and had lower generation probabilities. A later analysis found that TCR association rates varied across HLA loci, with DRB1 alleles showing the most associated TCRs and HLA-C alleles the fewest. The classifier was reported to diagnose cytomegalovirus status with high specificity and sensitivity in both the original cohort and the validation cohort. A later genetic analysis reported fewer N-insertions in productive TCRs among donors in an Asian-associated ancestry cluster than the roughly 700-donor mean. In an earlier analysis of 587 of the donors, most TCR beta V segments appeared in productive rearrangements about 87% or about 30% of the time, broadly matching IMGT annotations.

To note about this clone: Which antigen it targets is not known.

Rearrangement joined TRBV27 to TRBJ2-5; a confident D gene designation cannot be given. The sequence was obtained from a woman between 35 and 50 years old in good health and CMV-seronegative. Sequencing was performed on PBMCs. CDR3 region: CASSSLETQYF. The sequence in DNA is TGTGCCAGCAGTTCATTGGAGACCCAGTACTTC.